This T cell receptor (beta chain) was retrieved from a study of blood T cells in healthy people across ages. Combining a sample-barcoded 5' primer with a J-beta primer mix, a second PCR ran for roughly 6 to 12 cycles. A tag from a template-switch adaptor with 12 random nucleotides marked each cDNA molecule. TCRdb used MiXCR to reprocess the 5' RACE reads, holding one entry per CDR3 protein. Of 1.5 million to 2 million distinct CDR3 sequences listed, 35% to 50% are singletons. Ranging in age from about 6 to 100, the donors were healthy Caucasian individuals from Russia. Extracted total RNA amounted to at least 5.5 micrograms for each sample. From germline, CDR1 is SGDLS and CDR2 YYNGEE. Trimming left V 6 bases short and J 3 bases short, with 16 bases between. The CDR3 runs 15 residues. Comment on this clonotype: Its matching antigen is unknown.

Overall study findings and caveats: In long-lived donors, naive CD4+ cell counts and diversity exceeded those of aged donors.

The chain joins TRBV9 to TRBJ2-1, with D perhaps TRBD1 or TRBD2 (7 bases each). The receptor was isolated from a human donor in good health. Sequences were obtained from blood. CDR3 DNA sequence: TGTGCCAGCACCCGAACAGGGGAGGGCTACAATGAGCAGTTCTTC. Protein: CASTRTGEGYNEQFF. The whole variable domain, remainder taken from reference TRBV9 and TRBJ2-1, is DSGVTQTPKHLITATGQRVTLRCSPRSGDLSVYWYQQSLDQGLQFLIQYYNGEERAKGNILERFSAQQFPDLHSELNLSSLELGDSALYFCASTRTGEGYNEQFFGPGTRLTVL.